A single sample gave rise to the 8 T cell receptor beta chains below, sequenced in a study of type 1 and type 2 diabetes patients (TCRdb year 2016). Sequencing instrument: Illumina MiSeq. For TCRbeta CDR3 amplification, the template was genomic DNA taken from the sorted T cell subsets. The TCRbeta CDR3 region was amplified by multiplex PCR with 30 forward and 13 reverse primers. TCRdb applied fastp at Q25 and MiXCR to the public reads, then kept only in-frame beta chains. A single entry per CDR3 protein holds the most common genes and DNA from its merged rows. The sample table lists more than 250,000 distinct CDR3 sequences, around 47% of them with a count of one. Jointly, the top ten make up approximately 13% of the sample. The specimen was peripheral blood mononuclear cells (PBMCs). These receptors came from a man younger than 35 with type 2 diabetes.

V and J are TRBV7-3 and TRBJ2-2; no firm D call. The CDR3 runs to 12 residues. Germline V CDR1 and CDR2: SGHTA, FQGTGA. V was trimmed by 4 bases and J by 6 bases, leaving 6 bases between them. The CDR3 DNA is TGTGCCAGCAGCTATCTAGCCGGGGAGCTGTTTTTT. Translating it yields CASSYLAGELFF.

CDR3 DNA: TGCAGTGCTAGATTCCTTTTCTGGCTAGCGGGAGGGAGCAAGGAGACCCAGTACTTC. It is translated as CSARFLFWLAGGSKETQYF. The chain links TRBV20-1 to TRBJ2-5; 12 bases line up with TRBD2. The CDR3 runs to 19 residues. CDR1 is DFQATT, CDR2 SNEGSKA, per germline (reference sequence). V gave up 2 bases and J gave up 5 bases; unmatched junction bases: 18.

Only a few counts were recorded for this clonotype. The chain recombines TRBV5-1 with TRBJ1-4; perhaps TRBD1 as D (5 bases). The ends were cut back, 3 bases at V and 1 base at J, with 16 bases in the middle. CDR1 and CDR2 (germline): SGHRS, YFSETQ. The length of the CDR3 is 17 residues. The CDR3: CASSYLGGKGTNEKLFF. In DNA form, the CDR3 reads TGCGCCAGCAGCTACCTCGGGGGGAAGGGAACTAATGAAAAACTGTTTTTT.

This sequence joins TRBV7-9 and TRBJ2-5, with D tentatively TRBD2 (6 bases). V was trimmed by 5 bases and J by 5 bases, leaving 18 bases between them. Germline V gene sequence: CDR1 SEHNR, CDR2 FQNEAQ (reference sequence). The CDR3 length is 15 residues. The CDR3 region has the DNA TGTGCCAGCAGCATACCGGGACTGGGAGGCGAGACCCAGTACTTC. Translated: CASSIPGLGGETQYF.

The CDR3 loop is CAWSIPRGANTEAFF. Here the CDR3 DNA reads TGTGCCTGGAGTATCCCCAGGGGGGCGAACACTGAAGCTTTCTTT. The chain recombines TRBV30 with TRBJ1-1, with 7 bases lining up with TRBD1. Germline V lookup: CDR1 GTSNPN, CDR2 SVGIG (reference sequence). The CDR3 spans 15 residues. With V trimmed by 2 bases and J by 1 base, 7 bases remained unmatched.

This clonotype was recorded at least ten times. The gene calls are TRBV30 and TRBJ2-5, with a tentative D call TRBD1 (6 bases). Germline V gene data show CDR1 as GTSNPN and CDR2 as SVGIG (reference sequence). The V end was cut by 8 bases, the J end by 2 bases, with 12 bases between. This CDR3 region has 12 residues. The CDR3 nucleotides are TGTGCCGGCACGAGGGGGCAAGAGACCCAGTACTTC. This codes for CAGTRGQETQYF. Looking up the rest from reference TRBV30 and TRBJ2-5 gives the full variable domain: SQTIHQWPATLVQPVGSPLSLECTVEGTSNPNLYWYRQAAGRGLQLLFYSVGIGQISSEVPQNLSASRPQDRQFILSSKKLLLSDSGFYLCAGTRGQETQYFGPGTRLLVL.

This clonotype appeared a few times. V and J are TRBV20-1 and TRBJ2-3, with 10 bases aligning to TRBD1. The CDR3 length is 16 residues. Per the germline V gene, CDR1 is DFQATT and CDR2 is SNEGSKA (reference sequence). Trimming removed 0 bases from V and 5 bases from J; junction bases left unmatched: 8. CDR3 nucleotides: TGCAGTGCTAGAGATTCCGGGACAGGGGCAGGAGATACGCAGTATTTT. Its translation: CSARDSGTGAGDTQYF.

This clonotype appeared a few times. The chain links TRBV30 to TRBJ1-1; D call uncertain. There are 15 residues in the CDR3. Germline lookup yields CDR1 GTSNPN and CDR2 SVGIG (reference sequence). Trimming left V 5 bases short and J 0 bases short, with 16 bases between. DNA for the CDR3: TGTGCCTGGGAAGGTCCTCAACTAATGAACACTGAAGCTTTCTTT. Its translation is CAWEGPQLMNTEAFF.